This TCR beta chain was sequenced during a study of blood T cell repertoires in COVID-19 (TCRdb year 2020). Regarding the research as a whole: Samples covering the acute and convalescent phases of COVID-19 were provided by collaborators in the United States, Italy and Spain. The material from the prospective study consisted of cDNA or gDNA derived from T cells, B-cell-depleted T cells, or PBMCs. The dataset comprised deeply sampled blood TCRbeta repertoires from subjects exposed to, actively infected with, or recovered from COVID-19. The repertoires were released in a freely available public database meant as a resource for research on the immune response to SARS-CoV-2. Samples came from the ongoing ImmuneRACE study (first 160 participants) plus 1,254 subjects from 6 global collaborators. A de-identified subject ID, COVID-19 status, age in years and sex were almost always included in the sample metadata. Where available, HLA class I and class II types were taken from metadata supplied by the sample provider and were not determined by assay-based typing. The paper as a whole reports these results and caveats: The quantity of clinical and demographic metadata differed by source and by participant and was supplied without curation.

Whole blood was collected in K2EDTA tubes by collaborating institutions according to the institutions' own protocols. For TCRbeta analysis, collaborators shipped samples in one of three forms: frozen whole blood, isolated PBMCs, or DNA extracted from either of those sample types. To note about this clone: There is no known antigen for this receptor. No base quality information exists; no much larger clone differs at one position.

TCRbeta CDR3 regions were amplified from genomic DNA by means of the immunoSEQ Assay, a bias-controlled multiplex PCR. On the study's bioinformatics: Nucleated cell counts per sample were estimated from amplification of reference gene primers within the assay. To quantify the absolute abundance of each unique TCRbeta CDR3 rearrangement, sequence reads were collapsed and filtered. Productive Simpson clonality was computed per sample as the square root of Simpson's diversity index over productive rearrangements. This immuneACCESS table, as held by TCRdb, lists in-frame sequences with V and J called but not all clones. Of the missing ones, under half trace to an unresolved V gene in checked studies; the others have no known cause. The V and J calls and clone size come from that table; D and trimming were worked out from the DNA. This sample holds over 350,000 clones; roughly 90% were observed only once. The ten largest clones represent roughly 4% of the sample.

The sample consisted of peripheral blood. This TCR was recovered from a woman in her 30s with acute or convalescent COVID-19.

The nucleotides read TGTGCCAGCAGCGTAGTTGGCGGAGCCGATGAGCAGTTCTTC. Translated, this gives CASSVVGGADEQFF. Recombination connected TRBV9 to TRBJ2-1; there is no confident call for the D gene. V and J are truncated by 0 bases and 8 bases respectively, leaving an intervening sequence of 12 bases. CDR1 and CDR2 were assigned from the germline V gene as SGDLS and YYNGEE. The CDR3 sequence holds 14 residues, the cysteine and phenylalanine included. The only DNA kept is the CDR3, 42 bases in frame from the first base.